The sequence of this T cell receptor (beta chain) was determined in a study of cytomegalovirus exposure and HLA in healthy donors. Sequencing was performed with immunoSEQ multiplex PCR; in TCRdb, only in-frame clones are kept and a portion is missing. The repertoire includes roughly 150,000 clones, more than 85% of them detected once, and roughly 10% sits in the top ten. Points on this clone: The antigen is undetermined.

Points from the study as a whole: Researchers catalogued some 160 TCR beta chains as cytomegalovirus-associated.

This sequence was found in a man younger than 35 in good health and CMV-seropositive. The sample taken for sequencing was PBMCs.

This chain's CDR3 is CASSGRDSPSGDEQFF. The CDR3, as DNA: TGTGCCAGCAGCGGCCGGGACTCCCCCTCTGGGGATGAGCAGTTCTTC. The chain employs TRBV21-1 and TRBJ2-1; TRBD2, the D gene given by the table, was not confirmed from the DNA. TRBV21-1 is a known pseudogene. The CDR3 has 16 amino acids.